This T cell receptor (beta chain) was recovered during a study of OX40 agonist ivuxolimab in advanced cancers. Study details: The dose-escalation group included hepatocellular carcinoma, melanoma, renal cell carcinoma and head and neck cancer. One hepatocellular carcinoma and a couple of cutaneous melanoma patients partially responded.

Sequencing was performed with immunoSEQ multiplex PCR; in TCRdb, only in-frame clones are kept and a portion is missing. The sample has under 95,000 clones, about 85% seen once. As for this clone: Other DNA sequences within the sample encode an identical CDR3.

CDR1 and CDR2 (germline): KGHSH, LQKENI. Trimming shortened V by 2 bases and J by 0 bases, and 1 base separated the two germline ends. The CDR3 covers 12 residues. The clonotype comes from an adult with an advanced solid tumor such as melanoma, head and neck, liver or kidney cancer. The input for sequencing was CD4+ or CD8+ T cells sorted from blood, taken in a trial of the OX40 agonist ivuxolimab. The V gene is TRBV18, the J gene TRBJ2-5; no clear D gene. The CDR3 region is CASSPDQETQYF. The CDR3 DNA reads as TGTGCCAGCTCACCAGACCAAGAGACCCAGTACTTC.